Each of the 4 T cell receptor beta chains below was sequenced from the same sample in a study of T cell responses to AZD1222 COVID-19 vaccine. Assay used: immunoSEQ multiplex PCR; TCRdb lists only in-frame clones, some missing. The profile shows 110,000 to 150,000 clones, 70% to 90% of them singletons. Sequencing used peripheral blood, obtained 28 days after the second AZD1222 dose. The receptor set was obtained from an adult who received the AZD1222 COVID-19 vaccine.

This sequence joins TRBV24-1 and TRBJ1-2, with no clear D. V was trimmed by 7 bases and J by 3 bases, leaving 11 bases between them. In germline, CDR1 is KGHDR, CDR2 SFDVKD. The CDR3 loop spans 13 amino acids. The CDR3 DNA is TGTGCCACCAGCAGTCCCGCCGACTATGGCTACACCTTC. It specifies CATSSPADYGYTF.

V and J are TRBV19 and TRBJ1-5; D perhaps matches TRBD1 (6 bases). The CDR3 is made up of 14 amino acids. The germline V gene encodes CDR1 LNHDA and CDR2 SQIVND (reference sequence). V gave up 7 bases and J gave up 2 bases, with 12 bases separating them. The CDR3 DNA sequence: TGTGCCAGTATGGCGGCAGGGGGCAATCAGCCCCAGCATTTT. This translates into CASMAAGGNQPQHF. Full variable domain (remainder filled in from reference TRBV19 and TRBJ1-5): DGGITQSPKYLFRKEGQNVTLSCEQNLNHDAMYWYRQDPGQGLRLIYYSQIVNDFQKGDIAEGYSVSREKKESFPLTVTSAQKNPTAFYLCASMAAGGNQPQHFGDGTRLSIL.

The genes are TRBV21-1 and TRBJ2-7; the D call of TRBD2 is as the table states it, not checked on the DNA. TRBV21-1 is reported as a pseudogene. The CDR3 consists of 10 residues. CDR3 in amino acids: CASSNGEQYF. The DNA for the CDR3 is TGTGCCAGCAGCAACGGGGAGCAGTACTTC.

The table lists this clone with a count of one. V is TRBV4-1 and J is TRBJ2-1; either TRBD1 or TRBD2 may fit D (5 bases each). This CDR3 comprises 15 residues. V was pared by 1 base and J by 6 bases, with 13 bases between. Germline-derived CDR1 and CDR2 are MGHRA and YSYEKL. CDR3 nucleotides: TGCGCCAGCAGCCAAGGGGGACCCCAACTCAATGAGCAGTTCTTC. It is translated as CASSQGGPQLNEQFF.